A single TCR beta chain is shown here with its context. The data were obtained in a study of blood T cell repertoires in COVID-19. Profiled with immunoSEQ multiplex PCR; TCRdb holds only in-frame clones, not every one. The sample holds over 120,000 clones; roughly four fifths are singletons and the top ten take more than 3.5%. Germline V gene sequence: CDR1 LGHNT, CDR2 FRNRAP. V shed 5 bases and J 2 bases; nucleotides not matched to a gene: 10. This CDR3 has 18 amino acids. The receptor's source is a woman at least 80 years old with active or convalescent COVID-19. The V call is TRBV12-5, the J call TRBJ1-6; 9 nucleotides align to TRBD1. Sample: peripheral blood. As DNA, the CDR3 is TGTGCTAGTGGTACCGCCACCACAGGGGGCACCTATAATTCACCCCTCCACTTT. This gives the protein CASGTATTGGTYNSPLHF.